The present entry profiles one TCR beta chain with its context. The antigen remains undetermined. V was trimmed by 6 bases and J by 0 bases, leaving 9 bases between them. The CDR3 loop spans 13 amino acids. Germline lookup yields CDR1 MNHEY and CDR2 SMNVEV (reference sequence). These data are taken from a study of T cell responses to AZD1222 COVID-19 vaccine. The study's findings and limits: Increases in Spike-specific TCR breadth and depth were seen after two AZD1222 doses. Per reports, nearly half of all spike-specific TCRs target regions that are unmutated in variants. Spike was spanned by vaccine-associated CD4 TCRs, which were dominant at 160-218 and 743-854.

Sequencing was performed with immunoSEQ multiplex PCR; in TCRdb, only in-frame clones are kept and a portion is missing. The sample includes roughly 200,000 clones, about nine tenths of them seen just once. The sample was peripheral blood, taken 28 days after the second AZD1222 dose. The chain links TRBV27 to TRBJ2-7, with D maybe TRBD1 (5 bases). This clonotype was sampled from an adult who received the AZD1222 COVID-19 vaccine. CDR3 DNA sequence: TGTGCCAGCAGCTTGGGGCCCTCCTACGAGCAGTACTTC. Its translation: CASSLGPSYEQYF.